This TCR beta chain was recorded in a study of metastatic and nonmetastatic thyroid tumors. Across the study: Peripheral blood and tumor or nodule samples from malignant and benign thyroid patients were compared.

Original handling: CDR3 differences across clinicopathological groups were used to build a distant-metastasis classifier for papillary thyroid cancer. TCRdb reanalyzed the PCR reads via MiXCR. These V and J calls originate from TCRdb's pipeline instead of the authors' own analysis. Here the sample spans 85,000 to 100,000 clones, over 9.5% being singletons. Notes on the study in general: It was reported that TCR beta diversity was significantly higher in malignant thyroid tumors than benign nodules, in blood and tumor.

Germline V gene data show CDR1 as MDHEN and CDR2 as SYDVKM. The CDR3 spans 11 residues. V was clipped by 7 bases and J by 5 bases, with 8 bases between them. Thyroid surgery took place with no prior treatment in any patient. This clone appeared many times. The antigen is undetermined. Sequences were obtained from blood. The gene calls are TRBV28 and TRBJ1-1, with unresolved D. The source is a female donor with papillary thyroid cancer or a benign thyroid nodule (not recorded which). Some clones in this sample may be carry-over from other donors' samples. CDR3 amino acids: CASTSVTEAFF. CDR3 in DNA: TGTGCCAGCACCTCCGTGACTGAAGCTTTCTTT.